The 5 T cell receptor beta chains below were found in one sample sequenced in a study of T cells in localized non-small cell lung cancer (dated by TCRdb to the early 2020s). Receptor libraries were prepared by the immunoSEQ multiplex PCR assay. Drawn from immuneACCESS, this table holds only the in-frame rearrangements with V and J called that TCRdb kept. Clones are partly lost; checked studies trace under half to an unresolved V gene and leave the rest unexplained. Present in this sample are about 14,000 clones, approximately 89% of which were seen just once. The ten largest clones represent approximately 2.9% of the sample. The input for sequencing was peripheral blood mononuclear cells, taken before any cancer treatment. The receptor set was obtained from a man aged 35-69 years with stage III lung adenocarcinoma.

This clone was observed a few times. This chain links TRBV6-6 with TRBJ2-7, with TRBD1 as a possible D gene (6 bases). This CDR3 is built from 12 residues. Germline CDR1 MNHNY, CDR2 SVGAGI (reference sequence). Trimming took 5 bases from V and 6 from J, leaving 11 bases between them. The CDR3 loop reads CASSQLRGEQYF. CDR3 DNA: TGTGCCAGCAGTCAGCTCAGGGGCGAGCAGTACTTC.

The V call is TRBV27, the J call TRBJ2-1, with 7 positions matching TRBD1. Looked up from germline, CDR1 is MNHEY and CDR2 is SMNVEV (reference sequence). The CDR3 length is 15 residues. The J segment lost 2 bases and the V segment lost 5 bases, leaving 6 bases of the junction unmatched. CDR3 nucleotide sequence: TGTGCCAGCAGTCTCCGGGACAGAACCTACAATGAGCAGTTCTTC. Its translation: CASSLRDRTYNEQFF.

CDR3 in DNA: TGCAGCGTTGGAGGCAGCCCAGGGGGAAACACCATATATTTT. Protein product: CSVGGSPGGNTIYF. This rearrangement joins TRBV29-1 to TRBJ1-3, with D possibly matching TRBD1 (5 bases). The germline V and J ends were trimmed by 4 bases and 4 bases, with 14 bases remaining between them. CDR3 length equals 14 residues. CDR1 is SQVTM, CDR2 ANQGSEA, per germline.

This rearrangement joins TRBV27 to TRBJ1-5; 10 bases agree with TRBD1. V lost 4 bases to trimming and J lost 3 bases; unmatched junction nucleotides: 6. The CDR3 runs 16 residues. CDR1 and CDR2 (germline): MNHEY, SMNVEV (reference sequence). CDR3 in DNA: TGTGCCAGCAGTTCCCCGACAGGGGGCAACAATCAGCCCCAGCATTTT. Residues: CASSSPTGGNNQPQHF.

The rearrangement joins TRBV12-5 to TRBJ2-2; TRBD1 aligns across 7 bases. The V and J ends lost 7 bases and 2 bases, in that order; junction bases with no gene match: 10. The germline V gene encodes CDR1 LGHNT and CDR2 FRNRAP. CDR3 size: 16 residues. CDR3 loop: CASAPSDRANTGELFF. In DNA form, the CDR3 reads TGTGCTAGTGCCCCATCCGACAGGGCCAACACCGGGGAGCTGTTTTTT.